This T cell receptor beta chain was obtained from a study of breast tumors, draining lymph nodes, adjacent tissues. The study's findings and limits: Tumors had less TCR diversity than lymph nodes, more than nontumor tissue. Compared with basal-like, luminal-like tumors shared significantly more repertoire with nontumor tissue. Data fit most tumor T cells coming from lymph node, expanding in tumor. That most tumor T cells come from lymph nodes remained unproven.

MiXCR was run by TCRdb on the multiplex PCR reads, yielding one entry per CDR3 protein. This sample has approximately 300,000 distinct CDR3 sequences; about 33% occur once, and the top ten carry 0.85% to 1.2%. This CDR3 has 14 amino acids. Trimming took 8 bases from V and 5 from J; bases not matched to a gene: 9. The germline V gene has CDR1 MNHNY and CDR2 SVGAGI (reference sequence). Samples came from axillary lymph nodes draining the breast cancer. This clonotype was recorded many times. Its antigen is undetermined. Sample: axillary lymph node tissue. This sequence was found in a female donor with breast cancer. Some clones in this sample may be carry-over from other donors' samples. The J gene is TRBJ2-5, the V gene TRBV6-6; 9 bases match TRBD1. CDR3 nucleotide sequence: TGTGCCAGCGGCTCCCGGGACAGGGAGGAGACCCAGTACTTC. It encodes CASGSRDREETQYF.